Listed below are T cell receptor beta chains from one sample, sequenced in a study of cytomegalovirus exposure and HLA in healthy donors. Assay: immunoSEQ multiplex PCR; the TCRdb copy retains only in-frame clones and omits some. The sample includes about 59,000 clones, about four fifths of them seen just once. Sequencing was carried out using PBMCs. The receptors derive from a woman between 40 and 50 years old in good health and CMV-seronegative. CDR3s include the opening cysteine and the closing phenylalanine or tryptophan.

j_gene | v_gene | CDR3aa
TRBJ1-1 | TRBV2 | CASSAQGNTEAFF
TRBJ1-2 | TRBV6-5 | CASRRGQNYGYTF
TRBJ2-2 | TRBV6-1 | CASSERGRGRTGELFF
TRBJ1-3 | TRBV7-2 | CASSHGQVFGNTIYF
TRBJ1-2 | TRBV6-5 | CASSETGVGYGYTF
TRBJ2-2 | TRBV6-1 | CASTAENTGELFF
TRBJ1-1 | TRBV7-8 | CASSSTQGNTEAFF
TRBJ2-5 | TRBV18 | CASSPRLADQETQYF
TRBJ2-4 | TRBV28 | CASSLGQGHIQYF
TRBJ1-4 | TRBV2 | CASRYRVGLFF
TRBJ2-7 | TRBV2 | CANTPEAGSEQYF
TRBJ2-7 | TRBV28 | CASSLGMFSGVSYEQYF
TRBJ1-3 | TRBV29-1 | CSGRDRDNTIYF
TRBJ1-5 | TRBV4-2 | CASSQDWDTNQPQHF